This T cell receptor beta chain came from a study of OX40 agonist ivuxolimab in advanced cancers. The method was immunoSEQ multiplex PCR; TCRdb's version includes in-frame clones alone and lacks a portion of them. The data show tens of thousands of clones, 89% seen once. The CDR3 extends over 16 amino acids. Germline V gene sequence: CDR1 LGHNA, CDR2 YSLEER. Trimming pared 1 base from V and 8 bases from J, leaving 17 bases between. V and J are TRBV4-3 and TRBJ1-4; tentatively, D is TRBD1 (6 bases). The sample consisted of CD4+ or CD8+ T cells sorted from blood, taken in a trial of the OX40 agonist ivuxolimab. This receptor was obtained from an adult with an advanced solid tumor such as melanoma, head and neck, liver or kidney cancer. In DNA form, the CDR3 reads TGCGCCAGCAGCCAAGTGGGGAGTGGGGGCTACGAAAAACTGTTTTTT. The encoded protein is CASSQVGSGGYEKLFF.